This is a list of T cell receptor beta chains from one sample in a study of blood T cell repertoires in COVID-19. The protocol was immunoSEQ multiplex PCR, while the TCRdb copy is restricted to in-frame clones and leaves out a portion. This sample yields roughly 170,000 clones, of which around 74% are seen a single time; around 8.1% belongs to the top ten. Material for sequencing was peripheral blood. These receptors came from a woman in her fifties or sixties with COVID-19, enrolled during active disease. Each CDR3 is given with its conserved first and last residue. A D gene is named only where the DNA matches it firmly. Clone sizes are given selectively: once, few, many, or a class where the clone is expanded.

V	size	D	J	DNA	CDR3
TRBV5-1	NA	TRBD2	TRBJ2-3	TGCGCCAGCAGCCGCCGGACTAGCGGCCTCACAGATACGCAGTATTTT	CASSRRTSGLTDTQYF
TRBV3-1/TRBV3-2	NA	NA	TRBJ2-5	TGTGCCAGCAGCCAAGGTTGGACAGCCCAAGAGACCCAGTACTTC	CASSQGWTAQETQYF
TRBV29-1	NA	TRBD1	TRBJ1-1	TGCAGCGGCTCCGTGGGACAGGGGAACACTGAAGCTTTCTTT	CSGSVGQGNTEAFF
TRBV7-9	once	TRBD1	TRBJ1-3	TGTGCCAGCAGCTCACCGCAGGGGGCGCGGAAGACCTCTGGAAACACCATATATTTT	CASSSPQGARKTSGNTIYF
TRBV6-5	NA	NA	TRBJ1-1	TGTGTCGCGGGGGGGGCCGACACTGAAGCTTTCTTT	CVAGGADTEAFF
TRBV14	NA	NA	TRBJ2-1	TGTGCCAGCAGCCAAGAAAGACTGCGTAATGAGCAGTTCTTC	CASSQERLRNEQFF
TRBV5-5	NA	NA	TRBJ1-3	TGTGCCAGCAGCTTGACGGGGATAACAACCATATATTTT	CASSLTGITTIYF
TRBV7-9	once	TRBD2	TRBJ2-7	TGTGCCAGCAGCCAGACTGGACTAGCGGGCTACGAGCAGTACTTC	CASSQTGLAGYEQYF
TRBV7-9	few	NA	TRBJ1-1	TGTGCCAGCACCCCGGCCAGGCCCATGAACACTGAAGCTTTCTTT	CASTPARPMNTEAFF
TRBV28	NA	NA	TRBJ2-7	TGTGCCAGCAAGAGCTCCTACGAGCAGTACTTC	CASKSSYEQYF
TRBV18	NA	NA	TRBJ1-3	TGTGCCAGCTCACCAGCGGCGGCTTTTACCTCTGGAAACACCATATATTTT	CASSPAAAFTSGNTIYF
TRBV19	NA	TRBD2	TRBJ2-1	TGTGCCAGTAGGGGGAGCGGGGCGATTTGGGATGAGCAGTTCTTC	CASRGSGAIWDEQFF
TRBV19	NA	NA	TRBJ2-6	TGTGCCAGTAGTACGCTATCGGGGTTCTCTGGGGCCAACGTCCTGACTTTC	CASSTLSGFSGANVLTF
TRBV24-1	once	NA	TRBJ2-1	TGTGCCACCAGTGATGCCACCAGGGGACGGCAGTTCTTC	CATSDATRGRQFF
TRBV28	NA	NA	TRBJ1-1	TGTGCCAGCAGGGGGAGCCCTTTCGCTGAAGCTTTCTTT	CASRGSPFAEAFF
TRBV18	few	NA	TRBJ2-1	TGTGCCAGCTCACTCAGGGGGAGCGGGGGAGACTCCTACAATGAGCAGTTCTTC	CASSLRGSGGDSYNEQFF
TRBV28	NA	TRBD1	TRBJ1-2	TGTGCCAGCAGTTGGGACAGGGGAGAGGGAGGCTACACCTTC	CASSWDRGEGGYTF
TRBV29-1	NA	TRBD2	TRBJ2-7	TGCAGCGTTGGAGAACTAGCGGGGTCCTACGAGCAGTACTTC	CSVGELAGSYEQYF
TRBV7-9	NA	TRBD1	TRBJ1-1	TGTGCCAGCAGCTCTCCGACAGGGGGCATAGAAGCTTTCTTT	CASSSPTGGIEAFF
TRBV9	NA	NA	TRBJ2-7	TGTGCCAGCAGCACGGGTTCTTTGAGCTCCTACGAGCAGTACTTC	CASSTGSLSSYEQYF
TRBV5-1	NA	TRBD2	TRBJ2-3	TGCGCCAGCAGCTTGACTGGGGGGGGTTCCCCCACAGATACGCAGTATTTT	CASSLTGGGSPTDTQYF
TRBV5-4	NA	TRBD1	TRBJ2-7	TGTGCCAGCAGCAAGACAGGGGGCTCCTACGAGCAGTACTTC	CASSKTGGSYEQYF
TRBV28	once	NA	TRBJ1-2	TGTGCCAGCAGCCCGAACTATGGCTACACCTTC	CASSPNYGYTF
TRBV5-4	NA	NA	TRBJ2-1	TGTGCCAGCAGCCTCCCTCTGGGCGGGGGCACCAATGAGCAGTTCTTC	CASSLPLGGGTNEQFF
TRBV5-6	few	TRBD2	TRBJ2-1	TGTGCCAGCAGCTTGCACGGCGGGAGGACCCACAATGAGCAGTTCTTC	CASSLHGGRTHNEQFF
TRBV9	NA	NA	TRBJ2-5	TGTGCCAGCAGCCCCGGGATCCAAGAGACCCAGTACTTC	CASSPGIQETQYF
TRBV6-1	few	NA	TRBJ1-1	TGTGCCAGCAGTGAAGCGCGGGACCTCCGCACTGAAGCTTTCTTT	CASSEARDLRTEAFF
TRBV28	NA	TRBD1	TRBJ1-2	TGTGCCAGCAGCCACGGGACAGCCTATGGCTACACCTTC	CASSHGTAYGYTF
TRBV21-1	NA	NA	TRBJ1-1	TGTGCCAGCAGCAAATTCGCGGAGGGGCGCCGTGACACTGAAGCTTTCTTT	CASSKFAEGRRDTEAFF
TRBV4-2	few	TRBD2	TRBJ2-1	TGTGCCAGCAGCCAAGGTATGGGGGGGAACAATGAGCAGTTCTTC	CASSQGMGGNNEQFF
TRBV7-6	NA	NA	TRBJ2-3	TGTGCCAGCACCGCGGGGTGGGCGGGACGCATCACAGATACGCAGTATTTT	CASTAGWAGRITDTQYF
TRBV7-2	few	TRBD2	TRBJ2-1	TGTGCCAGCAGCTTAGGTCTAGCGGGATACAATGAGCAGTTCTTC	CASSLGLAGYNEQFF
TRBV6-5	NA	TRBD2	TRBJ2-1	TGTGCCAGCAACCCACTAGCGGGAGGTTACAATGAGCAGTTCTTC	CASNPLAGGYNEQFF